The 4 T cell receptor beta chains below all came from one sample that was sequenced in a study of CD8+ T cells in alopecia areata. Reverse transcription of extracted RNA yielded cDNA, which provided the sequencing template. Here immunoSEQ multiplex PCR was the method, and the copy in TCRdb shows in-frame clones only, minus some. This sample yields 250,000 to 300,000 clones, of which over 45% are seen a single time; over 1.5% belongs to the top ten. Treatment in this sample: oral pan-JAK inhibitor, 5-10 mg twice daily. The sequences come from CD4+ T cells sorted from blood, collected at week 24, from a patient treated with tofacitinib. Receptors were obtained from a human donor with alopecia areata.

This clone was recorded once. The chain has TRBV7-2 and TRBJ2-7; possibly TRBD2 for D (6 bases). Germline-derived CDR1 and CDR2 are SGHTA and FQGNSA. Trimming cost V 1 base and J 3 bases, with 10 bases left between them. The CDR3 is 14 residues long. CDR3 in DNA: TGTGCCAGCAGCTTAGGGGACTCCTACTACGAGCAGTACTTC. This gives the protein CASSLGDSYYEQYF. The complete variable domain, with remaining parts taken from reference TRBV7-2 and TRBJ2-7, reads GAGVSQSPSNKVTEKGKDVELRCDPISGHTALYWYRQSLGQGLEFLIYFQGNSAPDKSGLPSDRFSAERTGGSVSTLTIQRTQQEDSAVYLCASSLGDSYYEQYFGPGTRLTVT.

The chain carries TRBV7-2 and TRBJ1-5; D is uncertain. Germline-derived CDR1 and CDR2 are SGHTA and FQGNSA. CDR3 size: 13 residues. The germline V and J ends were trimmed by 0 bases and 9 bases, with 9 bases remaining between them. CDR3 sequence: CASSLARFGPQHF. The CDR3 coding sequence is TGTGCCAGCAGCTTAGCGCGGTTTGGGCCCCAGCATTTT.

The CDR3 region has the DNA TGTGCCAGCTCTAACGACTATCGCTCTGGCTACACCTTC. This codes for CASSNDYRSGYTF. V usage is TRBV6-5 and J usage is TRBJ1-2; D is unclear. Germline V lookup: CDR1 MNHEY, CDR2 SVGAGI. The CDR3 has 13 residues. V was trimmed by 8 bases and J by 7 bases, leaving 17 bases between them.

The DNA for the CDR3 is TGCGCCAGCAGCCGCATCTATCAGCCCCAGCATTTT. The encoded protein is CASSRIYQPQHF. The chain links TRBV23-1 to TRBJ1-5; no firm D call. TRBV23-1 is identified as an open reading frame with a role that is uncertain. This CDR3 has 12 residues. V was clipped by 6 bases and J by 5 bases, with 8 bases between them.